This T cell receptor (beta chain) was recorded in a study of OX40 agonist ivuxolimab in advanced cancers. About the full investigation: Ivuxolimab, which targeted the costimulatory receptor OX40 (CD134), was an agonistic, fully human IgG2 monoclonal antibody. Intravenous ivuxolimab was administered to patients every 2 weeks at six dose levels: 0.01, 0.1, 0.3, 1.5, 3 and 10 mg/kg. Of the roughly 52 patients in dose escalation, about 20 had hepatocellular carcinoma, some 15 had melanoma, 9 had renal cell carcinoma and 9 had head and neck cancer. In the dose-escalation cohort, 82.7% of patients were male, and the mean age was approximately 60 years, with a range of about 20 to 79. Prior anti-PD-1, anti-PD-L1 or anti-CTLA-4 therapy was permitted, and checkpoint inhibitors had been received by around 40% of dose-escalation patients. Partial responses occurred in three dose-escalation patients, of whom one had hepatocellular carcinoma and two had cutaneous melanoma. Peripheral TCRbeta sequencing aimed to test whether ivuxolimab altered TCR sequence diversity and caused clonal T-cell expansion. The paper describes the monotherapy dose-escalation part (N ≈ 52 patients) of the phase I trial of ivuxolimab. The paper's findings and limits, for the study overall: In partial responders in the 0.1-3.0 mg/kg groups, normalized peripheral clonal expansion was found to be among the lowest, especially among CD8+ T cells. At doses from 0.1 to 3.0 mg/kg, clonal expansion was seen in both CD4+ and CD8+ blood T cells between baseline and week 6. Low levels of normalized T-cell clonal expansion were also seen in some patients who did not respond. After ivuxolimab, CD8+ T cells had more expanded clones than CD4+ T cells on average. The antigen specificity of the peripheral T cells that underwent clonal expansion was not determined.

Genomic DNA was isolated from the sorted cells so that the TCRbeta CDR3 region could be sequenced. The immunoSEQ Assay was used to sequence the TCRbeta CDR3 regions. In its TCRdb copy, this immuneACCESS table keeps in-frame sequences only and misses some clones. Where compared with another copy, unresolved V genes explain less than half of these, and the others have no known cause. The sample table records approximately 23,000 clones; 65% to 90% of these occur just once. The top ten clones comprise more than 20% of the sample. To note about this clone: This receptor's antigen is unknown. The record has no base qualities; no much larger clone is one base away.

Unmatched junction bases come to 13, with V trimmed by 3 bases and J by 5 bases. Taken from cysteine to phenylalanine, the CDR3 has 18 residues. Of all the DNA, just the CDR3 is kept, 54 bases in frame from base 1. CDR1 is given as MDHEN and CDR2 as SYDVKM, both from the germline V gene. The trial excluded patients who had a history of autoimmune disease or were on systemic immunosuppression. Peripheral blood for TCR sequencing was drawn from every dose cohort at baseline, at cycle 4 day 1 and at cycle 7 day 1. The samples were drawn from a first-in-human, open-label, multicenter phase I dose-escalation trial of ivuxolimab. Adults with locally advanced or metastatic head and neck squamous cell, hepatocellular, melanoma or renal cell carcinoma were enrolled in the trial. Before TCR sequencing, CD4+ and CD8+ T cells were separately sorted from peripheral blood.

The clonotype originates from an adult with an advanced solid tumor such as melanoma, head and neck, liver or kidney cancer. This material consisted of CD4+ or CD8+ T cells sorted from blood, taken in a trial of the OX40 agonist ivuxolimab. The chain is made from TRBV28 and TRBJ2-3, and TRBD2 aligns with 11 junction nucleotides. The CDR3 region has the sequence CASSFNSGREEVGDTQYF. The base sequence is TGTGCCAGCAGTTTTAATAGCGGGAGGGAGGAGGTAGGAGATACGCAGTATTTT.